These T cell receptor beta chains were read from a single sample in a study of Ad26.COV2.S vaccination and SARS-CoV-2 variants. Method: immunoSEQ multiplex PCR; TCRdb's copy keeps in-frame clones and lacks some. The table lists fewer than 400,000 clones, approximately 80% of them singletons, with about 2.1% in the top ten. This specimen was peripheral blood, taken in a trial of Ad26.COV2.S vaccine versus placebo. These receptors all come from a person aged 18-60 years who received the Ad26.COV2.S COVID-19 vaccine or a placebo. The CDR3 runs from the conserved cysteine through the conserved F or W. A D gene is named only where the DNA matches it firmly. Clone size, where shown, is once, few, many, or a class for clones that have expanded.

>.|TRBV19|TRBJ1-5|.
CASSIAGFQPQHF
TGTGCCAGTAGTATTGCAGGGTTTCAGCCCCAGCATTTT
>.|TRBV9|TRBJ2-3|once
CASSVGGRAGDTQYF
TGTGCCAGCAGCGTAGGCGGTAGGGCCGGCGATACGCAGTATTTT
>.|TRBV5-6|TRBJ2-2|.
CASLQNTGELFF
TGTGCCAGCTTGCAGAACACCGGGGAGCTGTTTTTT
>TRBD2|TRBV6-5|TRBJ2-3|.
CASSRVAGRQGTQYF
TGTGCCAGCAGTCGAGTAGCGGGGCGCCAAGGTACGCAGTATTTT
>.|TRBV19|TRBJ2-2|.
CASSMRQANTGELFF
TGTGCCAGTAGTATGAGGCAGGCGAACACCGGGGAGCTGTTTTTT
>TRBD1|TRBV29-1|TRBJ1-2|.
CSVRPGTGGLGGYTF
TGCAGCGTTCGACCCGGGACAGGGGGATTGGGGGGCTACACCTTC
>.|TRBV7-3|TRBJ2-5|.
CASSLRGGPETQYF
TGTGCCAGCAGCTTAAGAGGGGGGCCAGAGACCCAGTACTTC
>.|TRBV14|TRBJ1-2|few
CASSRQGNYGYTF
TGTGCCAGCAGCCGCCAGGGCAACTATGGCTACACCTTC
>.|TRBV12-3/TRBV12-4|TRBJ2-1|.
CASSLGGEQFF
TGTGCCAGCAGTTTGGGGGGTGAGCAGTTCTTC
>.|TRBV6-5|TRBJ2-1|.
CASSYWGDYNEQFF
TGTGCCAGCAGTTACTGGGGCGATTACAATGAGCAGTTCTTC
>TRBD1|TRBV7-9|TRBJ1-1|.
CASSGTGGTEAFF
TGTGCCAGCAGCGGAACAGGGGGCACTGAAGCTTTCTTT
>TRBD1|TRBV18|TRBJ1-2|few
CASSPPGQGSYTF
TGTGCCAGCTCACCACCGGGACAGGGGAGCTACACCTTC
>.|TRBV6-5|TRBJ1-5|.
CASRAGGFQPQHF
TGTGCCAGCAGGGCGGGGGGCTTTCAGCCCCAGCATTTT
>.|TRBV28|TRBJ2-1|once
CASTGALVFYNEQFF
TGTGCCTCGACCGGGGCCCTCGTGTTTTACAATGAGCAGTTCTTC
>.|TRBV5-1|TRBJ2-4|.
CASSLSGGLENIQYF
TGCGCCAGCAGCCTGAGTGGCGGTCTCGAAAACATTCAGTACTTC
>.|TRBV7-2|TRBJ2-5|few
CASSYTTVQETQYF
TGTGCCAGCAGCTACACGACAGTCCAAGAGACCCAGTACTTC
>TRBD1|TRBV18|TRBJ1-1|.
CASSPETGRYTEAFF
TGTGCCAGCTCACCAGAGACAGGGAGATATACTGAAGCTTTCTTT
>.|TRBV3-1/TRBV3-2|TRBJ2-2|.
CASSQVRYTGELFF
TGTGCCAGCAGCCAAGTAAGGTACACCGGGGAGCTGTTTTTT
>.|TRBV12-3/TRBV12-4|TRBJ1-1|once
CASSLVNTEAFF
TGTGCCAGCAGTCTTGTGAACACTGAAGCTTTCTTT
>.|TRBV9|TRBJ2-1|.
CASSVAARDNEQFF
TGTGCCAGCAGCGTAGCGGCCAGAGACAATGAGCAGTTCTTC
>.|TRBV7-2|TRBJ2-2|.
CASSLTTGGYTGELFF
TGTGCCAGCAGCTTAACCACCGGGGGATACACCGGGGAGCTGTTTTTT
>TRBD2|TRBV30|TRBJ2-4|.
CAWSVGSGRLNIQYF
TGTGCCTGGAGTGTAGGTAGCGGGAGACTAAACATTCAGTACTTC
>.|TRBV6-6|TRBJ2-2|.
CASSIQPNTGELFF
TGTGCCAGCAGCATCCAGCCCAACACCGGGGAGCTGTTTTTT
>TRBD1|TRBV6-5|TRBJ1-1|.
CASSYATGGATEAFF
TGTGCCAGCAGTTACGCCACAGGGGGCGCGACTGAAGCTTTCTTT
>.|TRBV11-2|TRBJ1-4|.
CASSLGGTNEKLFF
TGTGCCAGCAGCTTAGGGGGGACTAATGAAAAACTGTTTTTT
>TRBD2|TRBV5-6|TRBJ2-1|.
CASSSYLAGADNEQFF
TGTGCCAGCAGCTCATATCTAGCGGGGGCCGACAATGAGCAGTTCTTC
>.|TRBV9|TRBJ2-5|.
CASSVQIQETQYF
TGTGCCAGCAGCGTACAGATACAAGAGACCCAGTACTTC
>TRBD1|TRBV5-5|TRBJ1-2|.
CASSPTGAPLYGYTF
TGTGCCAGCAGCCCAACAGGGGCCCCCCTCTATGGCTACACCTTC
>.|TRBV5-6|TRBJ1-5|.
CASSLAGDQPQHF
TGTGCCAGCAGCTTGGCCGGGGATCAGCCCCAGCATTTT
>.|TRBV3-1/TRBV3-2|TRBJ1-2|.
CASTFTGRTVTGGYTF
TGTGCCAGCACCTTCACCGGGCGTACGGTCACCGGTGGCTACACCTTC
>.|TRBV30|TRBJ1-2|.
CAWTRRGPNYGYTF
TGTGCCTGGACACGGAGGGGCCCAAACTATGGCTACACCTTC
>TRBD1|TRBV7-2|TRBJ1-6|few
CASSLDRGNSPLHF
TGTGCCAGCAGCTTGGACAGGGGGAATTCACCCCTCCACTTT
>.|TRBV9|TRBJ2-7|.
CASSVGTYMTYEQYF
TGTGCCAGCAGCGTAGGTACCTATATGACCTACGAGCAGTACTTC
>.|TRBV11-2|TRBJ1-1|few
CASSLQGPFTEAFF
TGTGCCAGCAGCTTACAGGGCCCGTTCACTGAAGCTTTCTTT
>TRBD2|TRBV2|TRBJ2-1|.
CASRSLAGYNEQFF
TGTGCCAGCAGGTCCCTAGCGGGCTACAATGAGCAGTTCTTC
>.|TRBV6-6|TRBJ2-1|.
CASSTSASYNEQFF
TGTGCCAGCAGTACCTCGGCCTCCTACAATGAGCAGTTCTTC
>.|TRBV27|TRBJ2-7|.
CASRFADRYSYEQYF
TGTGCCAGCAGGTTCGCGGATAGATACTCCTACGAGCAGTACTTC
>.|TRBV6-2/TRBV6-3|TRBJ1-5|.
CASSYSTGGKRHF
TGTGCCAGCAGTTACTCGACGGGGGGGAAGAGGCATTTT
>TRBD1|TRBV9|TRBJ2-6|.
CASSGQGAGANVLTF
TGTGCCAGCAGCGGACAGGGGGCTGGGGCCAACGTCCTGACTTTC
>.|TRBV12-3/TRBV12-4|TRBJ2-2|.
CASSTRGGLLFF
TGTGCCAGCAGTACCCGTGGGGGTTTGCTGTTTTTT
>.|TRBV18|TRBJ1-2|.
CASSPAGTPYGYTF
TGTGCCAGCTCACCAGCAGGGACGCCCTATGGCTACACCTTC
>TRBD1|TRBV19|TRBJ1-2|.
CASNAAGGGYTF
TGTGCCAGTAACGCCGCAGGGGGAGGCTACACCTTC
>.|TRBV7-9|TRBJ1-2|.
CASSATATYGYTF
TGTGCCAGCAGCGCGACAGCTACCTATGGCTACACCTTC
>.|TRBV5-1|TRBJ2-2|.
CAGRELNTGELFF
TGCGCCGGACGCGAGCTGAACACCGGGGAGCTGTTTTTT
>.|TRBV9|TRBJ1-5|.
CASSNGASNQPQHF
TGTGCCAGCAGCAACGGGGCAAGCAATCAGCCCCAGCATTTT
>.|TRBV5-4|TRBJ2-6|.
CASSLEGVAGANVLTF
TGTGCCAGCAGCTTGGAAGGGGTTGCTGGGGCCAACGTCCTGACTTTC
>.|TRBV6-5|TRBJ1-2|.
CASSLQAPGYGYTF
TGTGCCAGCAGCCTACAGGCCCCGGGGTATGGCTACACCTTC
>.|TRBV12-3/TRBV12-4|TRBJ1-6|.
CASSLAETRVHF
TGTGCCAGCAGTTTGGCTGAGACAAGAGTCCACTTT
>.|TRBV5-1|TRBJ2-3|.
CASSLVSGEGTDTQYF
TGCGCCAGCAGCTTGGTATCAGGGGAAGGGACAGATACGCAGTATTTT
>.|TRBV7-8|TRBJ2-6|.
CASSPPANVLTF
TGTGCCAGCAGCCCGCCGGCCAACGTCCTGACTTTC